The 18 T cell receptor beta chains below come from one sample, sequenced in a study of cytomegalovirus exposure and HLA in healthy donors. The PCR ran on 60 Vbeta and 13 Jbeta primers. The data were produced by immunoSEQ multiplex PCR, yet TCRdb's version contains in-frame clones alone and is incomplete. The sample has about 160,000 clones, approximately 80% seen once. Sequencing used PBMCs. The receptors originated from a male donor in good health and CMV-seronegative.

The chain combines TRBV7-9 with TRBJ2-7, with D perhaps TRBD2 (5 bases). This CDR3 has 14 residues. The germline V gene has CDR1 SEHNR and CDR2 FQNEAQ (reference sequence). Trimming stripped 6 bases from V and 0 bases from J, with 12 bases between. The CDR3 protein is CASSFGLTSYEQYF. CDR3 bases: TGTGCCAGCAGTTTCGGACTTACCTCCTACGAGCAGTACTTC. The full variable domain, rest sourced from reference TRBV7-9 and TRBJ2-7, is DTGVSQNPRHKITKRGQNVTFRCDPISEHNRLYWYRQTLGQGPEFLTYFQNEAQLEKSRLLSDRFSAERPKGSFSTLEIQRTEQGDSAMYLCASSFGLTSYEQYFGPGTRLTVT.

The chain is built from TRBV7-2 and TRBJ2-3; D is possibly TRBD2 (6 bases). V was pared by 5 bases and J by 5 bases, with 14 bases between. CDR3 length: 14 amino acids. Germline CDR1 and CDR2: SGHTA and FQGNSA. CDR3 sequence: CASSQTSRGDTQYF. The CDR3 region has the DNA TGTGCCAGCAGCCAAACTAGCCGTGGAGATACGCAGTATTTT.

V usage is TRBV5-4 and J usage is TRBJ2-7; perhaps TRBD2 as D (5 bases). The V gene's germline CDR1 is SGHNT and CDR2 YYREEE (reference sequence). Trimming removed 0 bases from V and 3 bases from J, with 16 bases in between. CDR3 length equals 16 residues. In nucleotides, the CDR3 is TGTGCCAGCAGCTTGGGTGCTAGAGGGTCAGGCTACGAGCAGTACTTC. This gives the protein CASSLGARGSGYEQYF.

The chain employs TRBV9 and TRBJ1-5, with D perhaps TRBD1 (5 bases). CDR1 and CDR2 from the germline V gene are SGDLS and YYNGEE. The CDR3 has 16 amino acids. The germline V and J ends were trimmed by 0 bases and 6 bases, with 16 bases remaining between them. CDR3 sequence: CASSVADWIGVQPQHF. The CDR3 DNA follows: TGTGCCAGCAGCGTAGCGGATTGGATAGGGGTTCAGCCCCAGCATTTT.

This CDR3 reads CASTGLAGGTYNEQFF. The CDR3 region has the DNA TGTGCCAGCACTGGTCTAGCGGGAGGCACCTACAATGAGCAGTTCTTC. V is TRBV7-2 and J is TRBJ2-1; 11 bases map to TRBD2. Germline V gene sequence: CDR1 SGHTA, CDR2 FQGNSA. The V and J ends lost 7 bases and 2 bases, in that order; junction bases with no gene match: 7. CDR3 length equals 16 residues.

The J gene is TRBJ1-4, the V gene TRBV7-9, with 7 bases matching TRBD1. The CDR3 contains 14 residues. After removal of 5 bases from V and 11 bases from J, the junction contained 11 bases not matched to a gene. In germline, CDR1 is SEHNR, CDR2 FQNEAQ (reference sequence). Here the CDR3 DNA reads TGTGCCAGCAGCCCTTGGGACAGCAGGGACAAACTGTTTTTT. Translated: CASSPWDSRDKLFF.

This rearrangement joins TRBV4-2 to TRBJ2-5, with 7 positions matching TRBD2. The J call is doubtful: the DNA matches TRBJ2-7 better. Looked up from germline, CDR1 is LGHNA and CDR2 is YNFKEQ. CDR3 length equals 15 residues. The CDR3 loop is CASSQVSGGPNEQYF. CDR3 coding DNA: TGTGCCAGCAGCCAAGTGTCGGGAGGTCCCAACGAGCAGTACTTC.

The J gene is TRBJ2-5, the V gene TRBV30; possible D gene TRBD2, 6 bases. CDR3 size: 15 residues. Germline V gene sequence: CDR1 GTSNPN, CDR2 SVGIG (reference sequence). Trimming took 1 base from V and 4 from J, leaving 16 bases between them. The CDR3 spells CAWSAALALRETQYF. DNA of the CDR3: TGTGCCTGGAGTGCCGCTCTAGCGTTGCGAGAGACCCAGTACTTC.

The rearrangement links TRBV7-2 to TRBJ2-3; 10 positions agree with TRBD2. The CDR3 runs 15 residues. With 4 bases clipped from V and 5 bases from J, the junction kept 6 bases outside the gene matches. In germline, CDR1 is SGHTA, CDR2 FQGNSA. DNA of the CDR3: TGTGCCAGCAGCTCTCAAGCGGGGGGGCAAGATACGCAGTATTTT. This codes for CASSSQAGGQDTQYF. Using reference TRBV7-2 and TRBJ2-3 for the parts outside the CDR3, the full variable domain is GAGVSQSPSNKVTEKGKDVELRCDPISGHTALYWYRQSLGQGLEFLIYFQGNSAPDKSGLPSDRFSAERTGGSVSTLTIQRTQQEDSAVYLCASSSQAGGQDTQYFGPGTRLTVL.

This clone appeared a single time. The chain is built from TRBV7-2 and TRBJ1-2, with a possible D match to TRBD1 (5 bases). CDR1 and CDR2 from the germline V gene are SGHTA and FQGNSA. The V gene lost 5 bases and the J gene lost 4 bases, with 17 bases spanning the gap. The CDR3 contains 15 residues. CDR3 DNA: TGTGCCAGCAGCCGATGGGGGGAGGGGACCTATGGCTACACCTTC. It translates to CASSRWGEGTYGYTF.

V usage is TRBV9 and J usage is TRBJ2-1; 9 bases fit TRBD1. The germline CDR1 and CDR2 sequences are SGDLS and YYNGEE. The CDR3 covers 17 residues. J gave up 4 bases and V 4 bases, and 12 bases lay outside the gene matches. The CDR3 is CASSPGTGTGLYNEQFF. The CDR3 coding sequence is TGTGCCAGCAGCCCGGGGACAGGGACGGGCCTATACAATGAGCAGTTCTTC.

This clone was detected only a few times. The chain uses TRBV4-3 and TRBJ1-1; TRBD1 matches 9 bases. Per the germline V gene, CDR1 is LGHNA and CDR2 is YSLEER. With 2 bases clipped from V and 5 bases from J, the junction kept 6 bases outside the gene matches. The CDR3 is made up of 15 amino acids. DNA of the CDR3: TGCGCCAGCAGCCAACAGGACAGGGGTGGTACTGAAGCTTTCTTT. Protein product: CASSQQDRGGTEAFF.

The chain has TRBV5-1 and TRBJ2-1; 9 bases align to TRBD1. The trim removed 4 bases at V and 8 bases at J, leaving 10 bases unmatched. The CDR3 spans 15 residues. The V gene's germline CDR1 is SGHRS and CDR2 YFSETQ. CDR3 in DNA: TGCGCCAGCAGCCCCCGGACAGGGGATTCCTATGAGCAGTTCTTC. Protein product: CASSPRTGDSYEQFF.

The rearrangement uses TRBV28 and TRBJ2-7; 10 nucleotides match TRBD2. This CDR3 is 15 amino acids long. Germline CDR1 and CDR2: MDHEN and SYDVKM. The ends lost 6 bases at V and 5 bases at J; junction bases unmatched: 10. In DNA, the CDR3 is TGTGCCAGCAGCGATAGGCTAGCGGGAGTCGACGAGCAGTACTTC. Amino acids: CASSDRLAGVDEQYF.

The chain couples TRBV4-2 to TRBJ2-2; no definite D call. Trimming took off 0 bases at V and 5 bases at J, with 13 bases between the two ends. CDR1 and CDR2 (germline): LGHNA, YNFKEQ. There are 16 residues in the CDR3. CDR3 DNA sequence: TGTGCCAGCAGCCAAGATCTGGCAGCCAGGACCGGGGAGCTGTTTTTT. Translated, it gives CASSQDLAARTGELFF.

This rearrangement joins TRBV27 to TRBJ1-6; 8 bases match TRBD1. The CDR3 extends over 15 amino acids. Germline V gene lookup returns CDR1 MNHEY and CDR2 SMNVEV (reference sequence). V lost 6 bases, J lost 9 bases, and 10 bases stayed unmatched. The CDR3 coding sequence is TGTGCCAGCAGACAGGGGGACTCTTTGAGTTCACCCCTCCACTTT. This sequence encodes CASRQGDSLSSPLHF.

This chain connects TRBV5-1 to TRBJ1-2, with no clear D. This CDR3 is built from 14 residues. The V end lost 0 bases, the J end lost 1 base, and 7 bases lay between the germline ends. In germline, CDR1 is SGHRS, CDR2 YFSETQ. The DNA for the CDR3 is TGCGCCAGCAGCTTGGATGCCGGTAACTATGGCTACACCTTC. Protein sequence: CASSLDAGNYGYTF.

J is TRBJ1-2 and V is TRBV6-5, with 11 bases matching TRBD1. The ends lost 2 bases at V and 4 bases at J; junction bases unmatched: 6. The germline V gene encodes CDR1 MNHEY and CDR2 SVGAGI. The CDR3 spans 16 residues. The CDR3 sequence: CASSYGTGGTGYGYTF. The CDR3 nucleotides read TGTGCCAGCAGTTACGGGACAGGGGGTACGGGCTATGGCTACACCTTC.